Below are 14 T cell receptor beta chains sequenced from a single sample in a study of blood T cell repertoires in COVID-19. The assay was immunoSEQ multiplex PCR, and TCRdb's table has in-frame clones only and misses some. The sample lists over 70,000 clones; about 92% were seen once. Sequencing input: peripheral blood. Source of these receptors: a man aged 18 to 29 with COVID-19, enrolled during active disease.

The chain couples TRBV27 to TRBJ1-6; TRBD1 matches 7 bases. This CDR3 contains 15 residues. Germline V gives CDR1 MNHEY, CDR2 SMNVEV (reference sequence). Trimming cost V 3 bases and J 6 bases; bases outside gene matches: 5. DNA of the CDR3: TGTGCCAGCAGTTTCATGGGACAGTTTAATTCACCCCTCCACTTT. This translates into CASSFMGQFNSPLHF.

The gene calls are TRBV5-5 and TRBJ1-5; D is possibly TRBD1 (6 bases). The germline V and J ends were trimmed by 1 base and 1 base, with 12 bases remaining between them. This CDR3 is 16 amino acids long. Germline loops: CDR1 SGHKS, CDR2 YYEKEE (reference sequence). CDR3 loop: CASSLSQGTSNQPQHF. The DNA for the CDR3 is TGTGCCAGCAGCTTGAGCCAGGGGACCAGCAATCAGCCCCAGCATTTT. Supplemented by reference TRBV5-5 and TRBJ1-5, the full variable domain reads DAGVTQSPTHLIKTRGQQVTLRCSPISGHKSVSWYQQVLGQGPQFIFQYYEKEERGRGNFPDRFSARQFPNYSSELNVNALLLGDSALYLCASSLSQGTSNQPQHFGDGTRLSIL.

V usage is TRBV28 and J usage is TRBJ2-4; 10 nucleotides align to TRBD2. This CDR3 has 17 amino acids. Germline values: CDR1 MDHEN, CDR2 SYDVKM. With V trimmed by 0 bases and J by 4 bases, 6 bases remained unmatched. Here the CDR3 DNA reads TGTGCCAGCAGTTTATGGGGGAGCGGGAGGGAAAAAAACATTCAGTACTTC. This translates into CASSLWGSGREKNIQYF.

The chain has TRBV14 and TRBJ2-7; perhaps TRBD1 as D (5 bases). Germline V gene lookup returns CDR1 SGHDN and CDR2 FVKESK. V dropped 1 base and J dropped 2 bases, with 9 bases sitting between them. The CDR3 covers 14 residues. The CDR3 DNA sequence: TGTGCCAGCAGCCAAGGAAGGACAACCTACGAGCAGTACTTC. Translation gives CASSQGRTTYEQYF.

This chain uses TRBV30 with TRBJ2-7; 7 bases fit TRBD2. V lost 2 bases to trimming and J lost 1 base; unmatched junction nucleotides: 8. CDR1 is GTSNPN, CDR2 SVGIG, per germline (reference sequence). The CDR3 consists of 15 residues. CDR3 sequence (DNA): TGTGCCTGGAGTCCACCCCCCGGGGGGTCCTACGAGCAGTACTTC. This encodes CAWSPPPGGSYEQYF. The whole variable domain, remainder taken from reference TRBV30 and TRBJ2-7, is SQTIHQWPATLVQPVGSPLSLECTVEGTSNPNLYWYRQAAGRGLQLLFYSVGIGQISSEVPQNLSASRPQDRQFILSSKKLLLSDSGFYLCAWSPPPGGSYEQYFGPGTRLTVT.

The CDR3 region has the DNA TGTGCCAGCAGTTTTGCGGCCACTAGCTCCTACGAGCAGTACTTC. Translated, it gives CASSFAATSSYEQYF. This chain joins TRBV28 and TRBJ2-7; perhaps TRBD2 as D (5 bases). V lost 3 bases, J lost 0 bases, and 12 bases lay in between. CDR1 and CDR2 (germline): MDHEN, SYDVKM. CDR3 length equals 15 residues.

V is TRBV4-3 and J is TRBJ1-2, with D perhaps matching TRBD1 (6 bases). Germline CDR1 reads LGHNA; CDR2 reads YSLEER. Trimming stripped 0 bases from V and 4 bases from J, with 12 bases between. The CDR3 consists of 15 residues. Here the CDR3 DNA reads TGCGCCAGCAGCCAAGAAACAGGGATCGTCTATGGCTACACCTTC. Amino acid sequence: CASSQETGIVYGYTF.

The V call is TRBV29-1, the J call TRBJ1-2; the D is unclear. The V end lost 4 bases, the J end lost 4 bases, and 13 bases lay between the germline ends. This CDR3 region has 13 residues. Germline CDR1 reads SQVTM; CDR2 reads ANQGSEA. The CDR3 protein is CSVALSQSYGYTF. DNA for the CDR3: TGCAGCGTTGCGCTGTCACAGAGCTATGGCTACACCTTC.

V is TRBV7-2 and J is TRBJ1-5, with 10 bases aligning to TRBD1. Germline V CDR1 and CDR2: SGHTA, FQGNSA. V was pared by 5 bases and J by 3 bases, with 10 bases of the junction left unmatched. The CDR3 loop spans 17 amino acids. In nucleotides, the CDR3 is TGTGCCAGCAGCCTAACCGGGACAGGGGTCCTCAATCAGCCCCAGCATTTT. This codes for CASSLTGTGVLNQPQHF.

The V call is TRBV2, the J call TRBJ1-1; TRBD1 might be the D (6 bases). This CDR3 contains 15 residues. The germline V gene encodes CDR1 SNHLY and CDR2 FYNNEI. With 6 bases removed from V and 2 bases from J, the gap between germline ends came to 16 bases. This CDR3 reads CASRPLQGPNTEAFF. CDR3 DNA sequence: TGTGCCAGCAGGCCTCTACAGGGACCCAACACTGAAGCTTTCTTT.

The rearrangement links TRBV7-9 to TRBJ2-2; TRBD2 agrees at 14 bases. The CDR3 runs to 16 residues. V shed 7 bases and J 6 bases; nucleotides not matched to a gene: 7. Germline CDR1 and CDR2: SEHNR and FQNEAQ (reference sequence). Here the CDR3 reads CASTWGLAGAAGELFF. CDR3 DNA sequence: TGTGCCAGCACTTGGGGACTAGCGGGAGCGGCCGGGGAGCTGTTTTTT. The full variable domain, in which reference TRBV7-9 and TRBJ2-2 provide the parts outside the CDR3, is DTGVSQNPRHKITKRGQNVTFRCDPISEHNRLYWYRQTLGQGPEFLTYFQNEAQLEKSRLLSDRFSAERPKGSFSTLEIQRTEQGDSAMYLCASTWGLAGAAGELFFGEGSRLTVL.

The rearrangement links TRBV7-9 to TRBJ1-1, with TRBD1 as a possible D gene (6 bases). V was pared by 1 base and J by 6 bases, with 9 bases between. This CDR3 spans 13 amino acids. Germline V CDR1 and CDR2: SEHNR, FQNEAQ (reference sequence). CDR3 nucleotides: TGTGCCAGCAGCTTAGGGGGGCGGTCTGAAGCTTTCTTT. It codes for CASSLGGRSEAFF. Filled out from reference TRBV7-9 and TRBJ1-1, the complete variable domain reads DTGVSQNPRHKITKRGQNVTFRCDPISEHNRLYWYRQTLGQGPEFLTYFQNEAQLEKSRLLSDRFSAERPKGSFSTLEIQRTEQGDSAMYLCASSLGGRSEAFFGQGTRLTVV.

This clone was detected only a few times. The chain couples TRBV6-5 to TRBJ2-3, with TRBD1 identical over 8 bases. The CDR3 length is 14 residues. CDR1 MNHEY and CDR2 SVGAGI come from the germline V gene. V lost 6 bases to trimming and J lost 6 bases; unmatched junction nucleotides: 8. CDR3 amino acids: CASRGGQERDTQYF. The CDR3 region has the DNA TGTGCCAGCAGGGGGGGACAGGAGAGGGATACGCAGTATTTT.

The chain has TRBV6-5 and TRBJ1-2, with D maybe TRBD1 (5 bases). Germline-derived CDR1 and CDR2 are MNHEY and SVGAGI. Trimming took 1 base from V and 7 from J, leaving 7 bases between them. CDR3 length equals 12 residues. The CDR3 region has the DNA TGTGCCAGCAGTTACTACGGGGGTGGCTACACCTTC. Protein: CASSYYGGGYTF.